This TCR beta chain was documented in a study of human T cells and chemical hapten exposure. Background on the study: Per-sample TCR yield variation was attributed mainly to small pooled library volume differences. Study-wide findings and caveats: While controls formed fewer of them, expanded TCRs formed significantly more large CDR3 similarity clusters.

TCRdb re-analysed the RACE reads in MiXCR, keeping a single row per CDR3 protein. The sample contains about 74,000 distinct CDR3 sequences, 14% of which appear only once. This CDR3 has 13 residues. V gave up 4 bases and J gave up 9 bases; unmatched junction bases: 6. Germline V gives CDR1 SNHLY, CDR2 FYNNEI. This clonotype was observed a few times. Its antigen is not known. Time point specified: pre-sensitization, week 0. The treatment denotes: therapeutic diphenylcyclopropenone sensitization with weekly scalp DPC. The clonotype was recovered from a woman aged 45-65 years with alopecia areata. Some clones in this sample may be carry-over from other donors' samples. The sample here was whole blood, taken in connection with sensitization to the hapten diphenylcyclopropenone (DPC). This rearrangement joins TRBV2 to TRBJ1-5; 7 bases fit TRBD1. CDR3 DNA sequence: TGTGCCAGCAGTGGACAGGGTTATGGGCCCCAGCATTTT. It yields the protein CASSGQGYGPQHF.